This T cell receptor (beta chain) was recorded in a study of blood T cell repertoires in COVID-19. Turning to the study itself: Donors in the United States, Italy and Spain gave samples during acute or convalescent COVID-19. From T cells, B-cell-depleted T cells, or PBMCs came the material, which was cDNA or gDNA.

There are 16 residues in the CDR3. Trimming removed 0 bases from V and 1 base from J, with 11 bases in between. Germline CDR1 is LNHNV and CDR2 is YYDKDF (reference sequence). As handled by the study authors: Estimates of nucleated cell counts were drawn from the amplification of reference gene primers. Libraries were prepared by immunoSEQ multiplex PCR; TCRdb keeps only in-frame clonotypes and omits some of them. The V and J calls and clone size are taken from that table; D and trimming were inferred from the DNA. The profile shows a few hundred thousand clones, roughly 90% of them singletons. The TCR comes from a woman between 25 and 40 years old with COVID-19, enrolled during active disease. The V gene is TRBV15, the J gene TRBJ2-3, with D possibly TRBD1 on 5 matching bases. The sequencing sample was made of peripheral blood. Here the CDR3 reads CATSRDLDTGTDTQYF. The CDR3 coding sequence is TGTGCCACCAGCAGAGATTTGGACACTGGCACAGATACGCAGTATTTT. Looking up the rest from reference TRBV15 and TRBJ2-3 gives the full variable domain: DAMVIQNPRYQVTQFGKPVTLSCSQTLNHNVMYWYQQKSSQAPKLLFHYYDKDFNNEADTPDNFQSRRPNTSFCFLDIRSPGLGDTAMYLCATSRDLDTGTDTQYFGPGTRLTVL.